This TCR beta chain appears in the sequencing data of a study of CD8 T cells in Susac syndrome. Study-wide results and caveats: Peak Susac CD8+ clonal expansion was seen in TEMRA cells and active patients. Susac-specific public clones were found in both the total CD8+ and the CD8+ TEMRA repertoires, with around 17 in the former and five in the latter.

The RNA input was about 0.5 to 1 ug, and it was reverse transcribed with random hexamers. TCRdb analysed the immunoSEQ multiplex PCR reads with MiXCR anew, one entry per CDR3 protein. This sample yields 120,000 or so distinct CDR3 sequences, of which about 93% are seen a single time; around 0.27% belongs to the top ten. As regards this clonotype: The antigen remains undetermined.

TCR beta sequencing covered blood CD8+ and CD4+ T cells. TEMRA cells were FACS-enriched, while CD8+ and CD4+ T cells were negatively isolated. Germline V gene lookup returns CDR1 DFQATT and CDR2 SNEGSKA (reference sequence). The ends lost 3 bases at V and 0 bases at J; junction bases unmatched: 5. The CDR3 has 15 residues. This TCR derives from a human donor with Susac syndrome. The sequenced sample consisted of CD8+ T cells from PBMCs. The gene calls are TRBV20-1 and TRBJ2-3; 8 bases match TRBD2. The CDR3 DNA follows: TGCAGTGCTAGGGGGGTAGCGGGGAGCACAGATACGCAGTATTTT. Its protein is CSARGVAGSTDTQYF.